Presented here are 8 T cell receptor beta chains from one specimen sequenced in a study of beta chain features in type 1 diabetes. Study outcomes and limitations: Within each of all four CD4+ subsets, Type 1 diabetes patients had TCRB CDR3s that were moderately but significantly shorter.

These TCRs' antigens remain unknown. Expressed TCRB transcripts were sequenced, since all the RNA that had been isolated was reverse transcribed. Method: immunoSEQ multiplex PCR; TCRdb's copy keeps in-frame clones and lacks some. The sample holds hundreds of thousands of clones, over 12% seen once. Sample: naive CD4+ T cells from blood. The source of these receptors is a man between 18 and 35 years old with type 1 diabetes.

The rearrangement uses TRBV29-1 and TRBJ2-6, with TRBD1 as a possible D gene (6 bases). There are 16 residues in the CDR3. Trimming cost V 4 bases and J 0 bases, with 13 bases left between them. The germline gives CDR1 SQVTM, CDR2 ANQGSEA. For the CDR3, the DNA is TGCAGCGTTGCCGGGACACAAAGCTCTGGGGCCAACGTCCTGACTTTC. This translates into CSVAGTQSSGANVLTF.

The chain is built from TRBV28 and TRBJ2-1; D is possibly TRBD1 (6 bases). The ends were cut back, 2 bases at V and 3 bases at J, with 11 bases in the middle. The CDR3 sequence is 15 residues long. Germline V gene data show CDR1 as MDHEN and CDR2 as SYDVKM. The CDR3 nucleotides are TGTGCCAGCAGTTTAGCAGGGGTTGACTACAATGAGCAGTTCTTC. Translating gives CASSLAGVDYNEQFF.

Points on this clone: Other DNA sequences within the sample encode an identical CDR3. The V call is TRBV27, the J call TRBJ1-1; D uncertain. CDR1 MNHEY and CDR2 SMNVEV come from the germline V gene (reference sequence). The CDR3 totals 13 residues. V lost 2 bases and J lost 4, with 8 bases in between. The CDR3 loop is CASSLEVGTEAFF. In DNA form, the CDR3 reads TGTGCCAGCAGTTTAGAAGTGGGCACTGAAGCTTTCTTT.

The chain joins TRBV15 to TRBJ2-7, with 7 bases aligning to TRBD2. After removal of 5 bases from V and 0 bases from J, the junction contained 7 bases not matched to a gene. CDR3 size: 15 residues. Germline-derived CDR1 and CDR2 are LNHNV and YYDKDF (reference sequence). CDR3 sequence reads: CATSLGGVYSYEQYF. The CDR3 nucleotides read TGTGCCACCAGCCTGGGAGGGGTCTACTCCTACGAGCAGTACTTC.

The chain uses TRBV7-9 and TRBJ2-1; 8 bases align to TRBD2. From germline, CDR1 is SEHNR and CDR2 FQNEAQ (reference sequence). The CDR3 has 15 amino acids. The J segment lost 2 bases and the V segment lost 4 bases, leaving 4 bases of the junction unmatched. The CDR3 DNA is TGTGCCAGCAGCTCCAGCGGGGGCACCTACAATGAGCAGTTCTTC. Its protein product is CASSSSGGTYNEQFF.

The V call is TRBV5-1, the J call TRBJ1-1; D call uncertain. V shed 4 bases and J shed 4 bases, with 11 bases lying between them. Germline V gene sequence: CDR1 SGHRS, CDR2 YFSETQ. The CDR3 extends over 13 amino acids. The DNA of the CDR3 is TGCGCCAGCAGCGTGGAGGCAAGCACTGAAGCTTTCTTT. Protein: CASSVEASTEAFF.

This clone was counted a few times. A far larger clone is one nucleotide away, so this likely arose from a read error. The chain recombines TRBV7-8 with TRBJ2-1; unclear D gene. The germline gives CDR1 SGHVS, CDR2 FQNEAQ. V lost 3 bases to trimming and J lost 5 bases, with 2 bases between them. This CDR3 has 11 amino acids. The CDR3 nucleotides read TGTGCCAGCAGCTTCCACAATGAGCAGTTCTTC. It codes for CASSFHNEQFF.

V gene TRBV4-1 combines with J gene TRBJ2-3; 11 nucleotides line up with TRBD1. With V trimmed by 2 bases and J by 5 bases, 6 bases remained unmatched. CDR1 is MGHRA and CDR2 is YSYEKL in the germline V gene. CDR3 size: 16 residues. CDR3 residues: CASSQRTGGLGDTQYF. DNA for the CDR3: TGCGCCAGCAGCCAACGGACAGGGGGCTTGGGAGATACGCAGTATTTT.